This T cell receptor (beta chain) was observed in a study of blood T cell repertoires in COVID-19. Study context: The study drew acute and convalescent COVID-19 samples from the United States, Italy and Spain. The cDNA or gDNA used as material had been derived from T cells, B-cell-depleted T cells, or PBMCs.

V shed 0 bases, J shed 3 bases, and the junction held 5 bases outside the gene matches. CDR3 length: 16 amino acids. Germline V lookup: CDR1 LGHNA, CDR2 YNFKEQ. Categorization into cohorts depended on clinical history that participants reported. Before being deemed recovered, Cohort 3 donors had two negative PCRs, clearance, or symptom resolution. The data were produced by immunoSEQ multiplex PCR, yet TCRdb's version contains in-frame clones alone and is incomplete. The top ten clones hold 1.3% of a sample with a few hundred thousand clones, over 75% of them seen once. V usage is TRBV4-2 and J usage is TRBJ1-1, with TRBD1 identical over 9 bases. The TCR originated in a man aged 25 to 40 who had recovered from COVID-19. Sequencing was performed on PBMCs or T cells enriched from blood (not recorded which). CDR3 DNA sequence: TGTGCCAGCAGCCAAGATCCGGACAGGGGTCACACTGAAGCTTTCTTT. This codes for CASSQDPDRGHTEAFF.